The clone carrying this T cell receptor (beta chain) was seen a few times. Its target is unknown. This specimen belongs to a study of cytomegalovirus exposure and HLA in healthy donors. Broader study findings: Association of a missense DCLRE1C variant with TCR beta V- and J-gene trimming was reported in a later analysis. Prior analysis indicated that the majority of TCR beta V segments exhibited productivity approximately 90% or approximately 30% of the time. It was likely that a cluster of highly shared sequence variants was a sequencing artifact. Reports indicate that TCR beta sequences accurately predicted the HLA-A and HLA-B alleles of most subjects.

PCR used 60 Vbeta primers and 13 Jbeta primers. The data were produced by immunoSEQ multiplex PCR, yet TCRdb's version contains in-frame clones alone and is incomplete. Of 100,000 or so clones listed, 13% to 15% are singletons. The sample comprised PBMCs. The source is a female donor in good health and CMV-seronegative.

CDR3 DNA: TGTGCCAGCAGATCTAGCGGGGGGGTTTACAATGAGCAGTTCTTC. Protein sequence: CASRSSGGVYNEQFF. V gene TRBV7-9 combines with J gene TRBJ2-1, with 12 bases matching TRBD2. Germline CDR1 SEHNR, CDR2 FQNEAQ (reference sequence). The CDR3 is made up of 15 amino acids. V dropped 6 bases and J dropped 4; count of bases not matched to a gene: 4.